This T cell receptor beta chain was captured by sequencing in a study of metastatic and nonmetastatic thyroid tumors. The overall study: Repertoires of blood and of tissue (tumor or nodule) from malignant and benign thyroid patients were compared.

Study conclusions and caveats: Malignant thyroid tumors reportedly exceeded benign nodules significantly in TCR beta diversity, with the difference appearing in blood and tumor.

This clone rates as medium-sized. Its antigen is unknown. Germline CDR1 and CDR2: KGHSH and LQKENI. V was pared by 2 bases and J by 5 bases, with 18 bases between. The CDR3 consists of 16 residues. Original handling: Variation in CDR3 across clinicopathological groups served as the basis for constructing a distant-metastasis classifier in papillary thyroid cancer. Via MiXCR, TCRdb re-called the PCR reads. The V and J calls follow TCRdb's processing rather than the paper's. This sample has around 18,000 clones, with about an eighth found just once. Thyroid surgery had not been preceded by any treatment in any patient.

This sequence originates from a female donor with papillary thyroid cancer or a benign thyroid nodule (not recorded which). Some clones in this sample may be carry-over from other donors' samples. This chain joins TRBV18 and TRBJ1-1; no firm D call. The sequenced material came from tumor tissue. CDR3 DNA: TGTGCCAGCTCACCAAGGTCGTGGGCCGGTATAACTGAAGCTTTCTTT. Amino acids: CASSPRSWAGITEAFF.